The T cell receptor (beta chain) described here comes from a study of control samples from healthy donors and cancer patients. The CDR3 consists of 13 residues. After removal of 5 bases from V and 7 bases from J, the junction contained 7 bases not matched to a gene. The germline CDR1 and CDR2 sequences are LGHDT and YNNKEL (reference sequence). Data came from immunoSEQ multiplex PCR; TCRdb stores just in-frame clones and leaves some out. The sample gives roughly 49,000 clones, around 94% of which show up once; around 0.78% is in the top ten. This clone was picked up one time. The chain has TRBV3-1 (or the pseudogene TRBV3-2) and TRBJ1-1, with 7 bases identical to TRBD1. The source of this sequence is a man aged 30-40 years with colorectal cancer. The specimen was PBMCs. In nucleotides, the CDR3 is TGTGCCAGCAGCTCCCGACAGGGAGGTGAAGCTTTCTTT. Translated, it gives CASSSRQGGEAFF.